This TCR beta chain was profiled in a study of T cells in Graves' hyperthyroidism and ophthalmopathy. RNA transcripts were the template for amplifying TCR beta CDR3 regions. HTBI primers were the set used in a first-round RT-PCR of the TCR CDR3. TCRdb re-analysed the multiplex PCR reads in MiXCR, keeping a single row per CDR3 protein. This sample has over 400,000 distinct CDR3 sequences, with roughly 14% found just once. Study-level results: Ophthalmopathy was predicted by the model a median of approximately 6 months ahead of onset.

Comment on this clonotype: Its matching antigen is unknown.

Trimming shortened V by 11 bases and J by 6 bases, and 23 bases separated the two germline ends. This CDR3 has 14 residues. The germline V gene encodes CDR1 MNHNS and CDR2 SASEGT. Specimen: blood. The J gene is TRBJ2-7, the V gene TRBV6-1, with TRBD1 as a possible D gene (6 bases). The sequence was obtained from a man between 18 and 35 years old with Graves' ophthalmopathy. CDR3 loop: CASSVQGQGTEQYF. The DNA for the CDR3 is TGTGCCTCTTCCGTTCAGGGCCAGGGGACCGAGCAGTACTTC.